The 24 T cell receptor beta chains below come from one sample, sequenced in a study of vaccination effects on CD4 cells after COVID-19. Generated by immunoSEQ multiplex PCR, the TCRdb table keeps only in-frame clones and is missing some. The table shows tens of thousands of clones, with 65% to 85% occurring only once. Their cognate antigens are unknown. Before sequencing, viral peptide pools were used by the ViraFEST assay to expand antigen-specific CD4+ T cells. Investigators separated out CD4+ T cells once approximately 9 days of culture had passed. None of these healthy vaccinees had been infected with SARS-CoV-2 before vaccination. This specimen was CD4+ T cells from PBMCs cultured with HCoV-OC43 spike peptides, taken before COVID-19 vaccination. Subset denoted: HCoV-OC43 spike overlapping peptide pool stimulation. The receptors originated from a human donor who received a COVID-19 vaccine.

This rearrangement joins TRBV13 to TRBJ2-5, with 10 bases aligning to TRBD1. Unmatched junction bases numbered 10, after V lost 4 bases and J lost 5 bases. The CDR3 runs to 16 residues. The germline V gene encodes CDR1 PRHDT and CDR2 FYEKMQ (reference sequence). Written as DNA, the CDR3 is TGTGCCAGCAGCTCATGGGGGACAGGGGAGATGGAGACCCAGTACTTC. This gives the protein CASSSWGTGEMETQYF. Complete variable domain (other parts from reference TRBV13 and TRBJ2-5): AAGVIQSPRHLIKEKRETATLKCYPIPRHDTVYWYQQGPGQDPQFLISFYEKMQSDKGSIPDRFSAQQFSDYHSELNMSSLELGDSALYFCASSSWGTGEMETQYFGPGTRLLVL.

The chain couples TRBV5-1 to TRBJ2-2; D remains ambiguous. CDR3 length: 13 amino acids. Per the germline V gene, CDR1 is SGHRS and CDR2 is YFSETQ. The germline V and J ends were trimmed by 3 bases and 3 bases, with 6 bases remaining between them. The CDR3 sequence is CASSSGDTGELFF. CDR3 nucleotides: TGCGCCAGCAGCTCGGGCGACACCGGGGAGCTGTTTTTT.

Here the CDR3 DNA reads TGTGCCAGCAGCGTCAGGGTTTGGGAGCAGTACGTC. The encoded protein is CASSVRVWEQYV. The chain has TRBV7-3 and TRBJ2-7; possibly TRBD1 for D (5 bases). The CDR3 extends over 12 amino acids. Germline V gene data show CDR1 as SGHTA and CDR2 as FQGTGA. The V gene lost 5 bases and the J gene lost 7 bases, with 12 bases spanning the gap.

This clone was picked up a small number of times. The chain joins TRBV5-1 to TRBJ2-2; maybe TRBD1 (5 bases). The germline CDR1 and CDR2 sequences are SGHRS and YFSETQ. CDR3 size: 15 residues. With 0 bases removed from V and 6 bases from J, the gap between germline ends came to 12 bases. The CDR3 sequence: CASSLVQGFAGELFF. DNA for the CDR3: TGCGCCAGCAGCTTGGTGCAGGGATTCGCCGGGGAGCTGTTTTTT.

The chain is built from TRBV6-5 and TRBJ2-3; no reliable D call. The V and J ends lost 5 bases and 3 bases respectively, with 6 bases between them. The CDR3 has 12 residues. Per germline, CDR1 MNHEY and CDR2 SVGAGI. This chain's CDR3 is CASSRQTDTQYF. The CDR3, as DNA: TGTGCCAGCAGTCGGCAGACAGATACGCAGTATTTT.

This clone has a handful of counts. This chain links TRBV5-1 with TRBJ1-2; TRBD1 is a possible D gene (5 bases). Germline-derived CDR1 and CDR2 are SGHRS and YFSETQ. The V end lost 0 bases, the J end lost 1 base, and 10 bases lay between the germline ends. The CDR3 consists of 15 residues. The DNA for the CDR3 is TGCGCCAGCAGCTTGGATCCAGGGAATAACTATGGCTACACCTTC. This translates into CASSLDPGNNYGYTF.

The chain uses TRBV12-1 and TRBJ2-1; the table's D call of TRBD1 was not tested on the DNA. TRBV12-1 is reported as a pseudogene. This CDR3 spans 16 amino acids. This CDR3 reads CASSFSVRVSYNEQFF. CDR3 sequence (DNA): TGTGCCAGCAGCTTTTCTGTCAGGGTCTCCTACAATGAGCAGTTCTTC.

The V call is TRBV6-1, the J call TRBJ1-6; tentatively, D is TRBD1 (5 bases). V was cut by 1 base and J by 6 bases, with 10 bases left in between. This CDR3 is 15 amino acids long. CDR1 MNHNS and CDR2 SASEGT come from the germline V gene. CDR3 in DNA: TGTGCCAGCAGTGAAGGGGGACGGAGTAATTCACCCCTCCACTTT. Protein product: CASSEGGRSNSPLHF.

The V call is TRBV6-6, the J call TRBJ1-4, with D perhaps matching TRBD1 (6 bases). CDR3 length: 14 amino acids. Per germline, CDR1 MNHNY and CDR2 SVGAGI (reference sequence). Trimming stripped 6 bases from V and 1 base from J, with 9 bases between. The CDR3 loop reads CASSLQGTNEKLFF. The DNA for the CDR3 is TGTGCCAGCAGCCTACAGGGAACTAATGAAAAACTGTTTTTT.

The rearrangement links TRBV18 to TRBJ2-5; no reliable D call. This CDR3 contains 12 residues. The V and J ends lost 3 bases and 4 bases respectively, with 6 bases between them. Germline lookup yields CDR1 KGHSH and CDR2 LQKENI. CDR3 DNA sequence: TGTGCCAGCTCACCCACACCAGAGACCCAGTACTTC. Its translation is CASSPTPETQYF. Using reference TRBV18 and TRBJ2-5 for the parts outside the CDR3, the full variable domain is NAGVMQNPRHLVRRRGQEARLRCSPMKGHSHVYWYRQLPEEGLKFMVYLQKENIIDESGMPKERFSAEFPKEGPSILRIQQVVRGDSAAYFCASSPTPETQYFGPGTRLLVL.

This clone was recorded only once. The rearrangement joins TRBV19 to TRBJ2-5; perhaps TRBD2 as D (5 bases). Deletions cut 5 bases from V and 1 base from J, with 20 bases between. From germline, CDR1 is LNHDA and CDR2 SQIVND (reference sequence). The CDR3 runs to 17 residues. For the CDR3, the DNA is TGTGCCAGTAGTTCAAGGAGTCGGGGAGCCAGCCAAGAGACCCAGTACTTC. Encoded protein: CASSSRSRGASQETQYF.

CDR3 protein: CASSPTGKSDEQFF. CDR3 DNA: TGTGCCAGCTCACCAACGGGGAAAAGTGATGAGCAGTTCTTC. This rearrangement joins TRBV18 to TRBJ2-1, with a weak D call TRBD2 (5 bases). CDR3 size: 14 residues. The germline V gene has CDR1 KGHSH and CDR2 LQKENI. The V end lost 2 bases, the J end lost 8 bases, and 13 bases lay between the germline ends.

The J gene is TRBJ1-2, the V gene TRBV7-2; TRBD1 agrees at 8 bases. The CDR3 is 14 amino acids. V lost 6 bases, J lost 4 bases, and 7 bases stayed unmatched. Germline assignment: CDR1 SGHTA and CDR2 FQGNSA. The CDR3 nucleotides read TGTGCCAGCAGTTTACAGGGGGAAGGCTATGGCTACACCTTC. Encoded protein: CASSLQGEGYGYTF.

The rearrangement links TRBV2 to TRBJ1-5; the D is unclear. Germline-derived CDR1 and CDR2 are SNHLY and FYNNEI. This CDR3 spans 12 amino acids. The germline V and J ends were trimmed by 4 bases and 5 bases, with 6 bases remaining between them. CDR3 coding DNA: TGTGCCAGCAGTGTTAACGATCAGCCCCAGCATTTT. Protein sequence: CASSVNDQPQHF.

This chain uses TRBV6-2 or TRBV6-3 with TRBJ2-1; a possible D gene is TRBD2 (5 bases). Trimming stripped 5 bases from V and 10 bases from J, with 24 bases between. CDR3 length: 16 amino acids. The germline V gene has CDR1 MNHEY and CDR2 SVGEGT. The CDR3 DNA reads TGTGCCAGCAGTCAGCTAGGGCGGGCTTCGGTTCGCGAGCAGTTCTTC. Residues: CASSQLGRASVREQFF.

This chain's CDR3 is CASSHEVQILATNEKLFF. In nucleotides, the CDR3 is TGTGCCAGCAGCCACGAGGTGCAGATCCTGGCAACTAATGAAAAACTGTTTTTT. The chain uses TRBV6-2 or TRBV6-3 and TRBJ1-4; D is uncertain. V was shortened by 6 bases and J by 0 bases, with 20 bases between the two germline ends. The CDR3 is 18 residues long. Germline loops: CDR1 MNHEY, CDR2 SVGEGT.

The chain employs TRBV4-1 and TRBJ1-4, with D tentatively TRBD1 (5 bases). The CDR3 loop spans 14 amino acids. V lost 8 bases, J lost 4 bases, and 14 bases lay in between. Germline CDR1 is MGHRA and CDR2 is YSYEKL. The CDR3 DNA sequence: TGCGCCAGCCAAAACCAGGGCCTTAATGAAAAACTGTTTTTT. Translation: CASQNQGLNEKLFF.

J is TRBJ2-1 and V is TRBV6-5; 10 nucleotides align to TRBD2. The CDR3 is made up of 15 amino acids. Trimming cost V 2 bases and J 4 bases; bases outside gene matches: 2. Looked up from germline, CDR1 is MNHEY and CDR2 is SVGAGI. The CDR3 region has the DNA TGTGCCAGCAGTTACGTAGCGGGGGGATACAATGAGCAGTTCTTC. Translating gives CASSYVAGGYNEQFF.

The chain is built from TRBV5-8 and TRBJ2-5; D is unresolved. The germline gives CDR1 SGHTS, CDR2 YDEGEE. The length of the CDR3 is 14 residues. Trimming removed 1 base from V and 0 bases from J, with 7 bases in between. The CDR3 DNA follows: TGTGCCAGCAGCTTGTCTAACAACCAAGAGACCCAGTACTTC. Encoded protein: CASSLSNNQETQYF.

The V and J genes are TRBV7-7 and TRBJ2-2; D remains unclear. The V gene lost 2 bases and the J gene lost 5 bases, with 6 bases spanning the gap. CDR1 SSHAT and CDR2 FNYEAQ come from the germline V gene (reference sequence). CDR3 size: 13 residues. In DNA form, the CDR3 reads TGTGCCAGCAGCTTACTAGGGACCGGGGAGCTGTTTTTT. Its protein is CASSLLGTGELFF.

The chain uses TRBV20-1 and TRBJ1-2; D remains unclear. V was pared by 7 bases and J by 1 base, with 4 bases between. The germline CDR1 and CDR2 sequences are DFQATT and SNEGSKA (reference sequence). The CDR3 is 10 residues long. In DNA form, the CDR3 reads TGCAGTGGTAGTAACTATGGCTACACCTTC. Translated, it gives CSGSNYGYTF.

V is TRBV28 and J is TRBJ1-6, with 9 bases identical to TRBD1. The V and J ends lost 10 bases and 5 bases, in that order; junction bases with no gene match: 9. Germline V CDR1 and CDR2: MDHEN, SYDVKM. The CDR3 covers 15 residues. CDR3 DNA sequence: TGTGCCATCAAGGACAGGGGCGGCCATAATTCACCCCTCCACTTT. Translated, it gives CAIKDRGGHNSPLHF.

The chain employs TRBV15 and TRBJ2-1; D uncertain. The CDR3 is made up of 17 amino acids. Per the germline V gene, CDR1 is LNHNV and CDR2 is YYDKDF (reference sequence). V dropped 0 bases and J dropped 1 base, with 13 bases sitting between them. In DNA form, the CDR3 reads TGTGCCACCAGCAGAGACCCCACGGCACTGTCCTACAATGAGCAGTTCTTC. Its translation is CATSRDPTALSYNEQFF.

This clone was detected only once. The chain combines TRBV28 with TRBJ1-2, with TRBD1 matching 7 bases. J lost 6 bases, V lost 7 bases, and 8 bases had no gene match. This CDR3 is built from 13 residues. CDR1 and CDR2 (germline): MDHEN, SYDVKM. The DNA of the CDR3 is TGTGCCAGCAAGAACCCTCAGGGGGATGGCTACACCTTC. This codes for CASKNPQGDGYTF.